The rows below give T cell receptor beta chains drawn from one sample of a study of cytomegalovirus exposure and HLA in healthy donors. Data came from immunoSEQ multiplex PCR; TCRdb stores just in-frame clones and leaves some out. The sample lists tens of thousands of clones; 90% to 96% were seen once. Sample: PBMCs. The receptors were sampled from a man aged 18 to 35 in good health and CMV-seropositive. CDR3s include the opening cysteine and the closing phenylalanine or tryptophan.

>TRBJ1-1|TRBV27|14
CASSVGQLNTEAFF
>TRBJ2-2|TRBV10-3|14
CAITSAANTGELFF
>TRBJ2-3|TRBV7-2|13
CASSLQPRDTQYF
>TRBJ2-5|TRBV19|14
CASSIHQRQETQYF
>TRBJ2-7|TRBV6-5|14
CASSSGTTLYEQYF
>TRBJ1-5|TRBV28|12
CASSLQGQPQHF
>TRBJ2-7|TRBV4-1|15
CASSTRGGGPYEQYF
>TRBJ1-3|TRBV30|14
CAWGQGFPGNTIYF
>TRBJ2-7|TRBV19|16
CASSFGPDRGSYEQYF
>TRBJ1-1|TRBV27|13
CASSYREGTEAFF
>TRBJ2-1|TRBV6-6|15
CASSATGYRGGEQFF
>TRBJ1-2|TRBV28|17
CASSTETGGFWAYGYTF
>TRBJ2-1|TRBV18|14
CASSPIHPNNEQFF
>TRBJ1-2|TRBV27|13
CASSLGQTYGYTF
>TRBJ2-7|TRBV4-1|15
CASSPQDPPPYEQYF
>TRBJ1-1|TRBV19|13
CASSIDGGTEAFF
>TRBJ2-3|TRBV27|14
CASSLGLAGDTQYF
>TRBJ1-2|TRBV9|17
CASSPTVLGGRDYGYTF
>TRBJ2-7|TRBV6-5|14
CASRTGTGAYEQYF
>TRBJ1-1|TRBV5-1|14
CASSLAWSGTEAFF
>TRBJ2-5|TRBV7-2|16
CASSGGLAGGQETQYF
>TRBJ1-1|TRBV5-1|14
CASSLVSSPGEAFF
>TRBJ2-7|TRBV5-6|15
CASSLVAGGPYEQYF
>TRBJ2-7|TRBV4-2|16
CASSQEGLAGVYEQYF
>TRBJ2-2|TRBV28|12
CASRIVHGELFF
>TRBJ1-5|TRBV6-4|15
CASSEEGGGNQPQHF
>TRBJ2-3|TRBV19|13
CASTWALGDTQYF
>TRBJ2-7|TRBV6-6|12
CASSTQVNEQYF
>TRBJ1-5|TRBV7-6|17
CASSSSSNRELGQPQHF
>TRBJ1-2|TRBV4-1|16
CASSQLPGQELYGYTF
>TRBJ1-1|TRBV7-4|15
CASSLPPRLNTEAFF
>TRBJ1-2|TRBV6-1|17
CASSAGRFRGFYYGYTF
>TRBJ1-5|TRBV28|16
CASSSPGQGMYQPQHF
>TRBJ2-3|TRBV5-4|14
CASSSGPSTDTQYF
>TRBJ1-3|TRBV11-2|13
CASSLGQGNTIYF
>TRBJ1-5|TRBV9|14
CASSDGRRNQPQHF
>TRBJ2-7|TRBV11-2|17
CASSPDSRTGSPYEQYF
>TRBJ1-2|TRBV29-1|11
CSVESRGGYTF
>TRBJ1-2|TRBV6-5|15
CASSWRTGNNYGYTF
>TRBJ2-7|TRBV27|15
CASSSRGSGSYEQYF
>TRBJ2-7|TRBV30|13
CAWGRQVTYEQYF
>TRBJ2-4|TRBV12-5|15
CASGRSRVPKNIQYF
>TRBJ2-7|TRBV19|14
CASSMGTASSEQYF
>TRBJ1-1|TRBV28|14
CASSLAQRNTEAFF
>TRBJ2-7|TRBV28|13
CASRFSGEPGQYF
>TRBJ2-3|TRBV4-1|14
CASSQPGWTDTQYF
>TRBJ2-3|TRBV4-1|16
CASSQGPSELTDTQYF